The 12 T cell receptor beta chains below all came from one sample that was sequenced in a study of control samples from healthy donors and cancer patients. Only in-frame clones appear in the TCRdb table, and some are missing; sequencing was by immunoSEQ multiplex PCR. The table has 100,000 to 150,000 clones, roughly 92% seen once. The sample taken for sequencing was PBMCs. Receptors were obtained from a man aged 80 or over with head and neck cancer.

The CDR3 DNA follows: TGTGCCAGCAGTGATCCGGGACTAGCGGGAGGGGATGAGCAGTTCTTC. Translating gives CASSDPGLAGGDEQFF. This chain connects TRBV6-1 to TRBJ2-1; 16 bases fit TRBD2. Looked up from germline, CDR1 is MNHNS and CDR2 is SASEGT. This CDR3 contains 16 residues. V lost 3 bases and J lost 8; bases outside the gene matches: 4.

The CDR3 DNA reads as TGTGCCAGCAGTTCAATTCACGGGACTAGCTCTATCCACAATGAGCAGTTCTTC. It is translated as CASSSIHGTSSIHNEQFF. The chain is built from TRBV6-2 or TRBV6-3 and TRBJ2-1; 9 nucleotides align to TRBD2. Germline-derived CDR1 and CDR2 are MNHEY and SVGEGT. V was clipped by 4 bases and J by 5 bases; unmatched bases: 15. CDR3 size: 18 residues.

The chain joins TRBV3-1 (or the pseudogene TRBV3-2) to TRBJ2-3; a possible D gene is TRBD2 (5 bases). V dropped 4 bases and J dropped 0 bases, with 14 bases sitting between them. Looked up from germline, CDR1 is LGHDT and CDR2 is YNNKEL (reference sequence). The CDR3 has 16 residues. DNA for the CDR3: TGTGCCAGCAGCCTTCGGACTTCCCGGAGCACAGATACGCAGTATTTT. Translating gives CASSLRTSRSTDTQYF.

The CDR3 loop reads CASSSGTSVYLISSGNTIYF. The DNA of the CDR3 is TGTGCCAGTAGCTCCGGGACGTCGGTCTACTTAATTAGCTCTGGAAACACCATATATTTT. The chain links TRBV19 to TRBJ1-3, with TRBD1 as a possible D gene (5 bases). Germline V lookup: CDR1 LNHDA, CDR2 SQIVND (reference sequence). V was pared by 6 bases and J by 0 bases, with 27 bases between. This CDR3 comprises 20 residues.

The chain has TRBV7-9 and TRBJ1-1, with 8 bases identical to TRBD1. V lost 5 bases to trimming and J lost 1 base; unmatched junction nucleotides: 12. Germline V gene data show CDR1 as SEHNR and CDR2 as FQNEAQ (reference sequence). CDR3 length: 17 amino acids. This chain's CDR3 is CASSPTGGEPWNTEAFF. In nucleotides, the CDR3 is TGTGCCAGCAGCCCTACAGGGGGAGAACCCTGGAACACTGAAGCTTTCTTT.

The rearrangement links TRBV3-1 (or the pseudogene TRBV3-2) to TRBJ2-7; TRBD2 matches 9 bases. The CDR3 has 14 amino acids. Germline assignment: CDR1 LGHDT and CDR2 YNNKEL (reference sequence). Losses at the gene ends were 3 bases for V and 3 bases for J; bases not matched to a gene: 3. CDR3 DNA: TGTGCCAGCAGCCACGGGACTAGCTTCTACGAGCAGTACTTC. Amino acids: CASSHGTSFYEQYF.

CDR3 bases: TGCGCCAGCAGCTTCGGAGGGTCCTCTAGCACAGATACGCAGTATTTT. Translation: CASSFGGSSSTDTQYF. V is TRBV5-1 and J is TRBJ2-3; tentative D call: TRBD2 (6 bases). Germline V gene lookup returns CDR1 SGHRS and CDR2 YFSETQ. The CDR3 loop spans 16 amino acids. The V end lost 2 bases, the J end lost 0 bases, and 13 bases lay between the germline ends.

The V and J genes are TRBV7-6 and TRBJ1-6, with D tentatively TRBD1 (6 bases). The ends were cut back, 5 bases at V and 10 bases at J, with 21 bases in the middle. The germline V gene encodes CDR1 SGHVS and CDR2 FNYEAQ. The CDR3 length is 16 residues. CDR3 coding DNA: TGTGCCAGCAGCCCCCGGAAAGGGGGGGGGAACTCACCCCTCCACTTT. Its translation is CASSPRKGGGNSPLHF.

This chain joins TRBV28 and TRBJ1-3; tentative D call: TRBD1 (6 bases). The germline V gene has CDR1 MDHEN and CDR2 SYDVKM. Trimming stripped 10 bases from V and 4 bases from J, with 11 bases between. The length of the CDR3 is 12 residues. The CDR3 loop is CATQGGGNTIYF. For the CDR3, the DNA is TGTGCCACCCAAGGGGGGGGAAACACCATATATTTT.

V and J are TRBV6-5 and TRBJ2-3, with 11 bases aligning to TRBD2. The V gene end was trimmed by 5 bases and the J gene end by 6 bases; junction bases not matched to a gene: 4. This CDR3 spans 14 amino acids. The germline V gene encodes CDR1 MNHEY and CDR2 SVGAGI. CDR3 amino acids: CASSPLAGADTQYF. The CDR3 nucleotides are TGTGCCAGCAGTCCACTAGCGGGGGCTGATACGCAGTATTTT.

The V and J genes are TRBV9 and TRBJ1-6, with D unresolved. In germline, CDR1 is SGDLS, CDR2 YYNGEE. V was trimmed by 0 bases and J by 9 bases, leaving 16 bases between them. The CDR3 has 16 residues. CDR3 sequence (DNA): TGTGCCAGCAGCGTAGGAGGCACGGGTTTAGGTTCACCCCTCCACTTT. Translation: CASSVGGTGLGSPLHF.

The V call is TRBV7-2, the J call TRBJ2-5, with unresolved D. Germline V gene data show CDR1 as SGHTA and CDR2 as FQGNSA. V lost 5 bases and J lost 7, with 11 bases in between. The CDR3 runs to 12 residues. CDR3 DNA: TGTGCCAGCAGCCCCAGTAGAGGGACCCAGTACTTC. This translates into CASSPSRGTQYF. Supplemented by reference TRBV7-2 and TRBJ2-5, the full variable domain reads GAGVSQSPSNKVTEKGKDVELRCDPISGHTALYWYRQSLGQGLEFLIYFQGNSAPDKSGLPSDRFSAERTGGSVSTLTIQRTQQEDSAVYLCASSPSRGTQYFGPGTRLLVL.